The 27 T cell receptor beta chains given below trace back to one sample, sequenced in a study of beta chain features in type 1 diabetes. Reverse transcribing all isolated RNA meant expressed TCRB transcripts were sequenced. Some clones are missing from TCRdb's copy, which holds only in-frame ones; the method was immunoSEQ multiplex PCR. The sample has hundreds of thousands of clones, roughly 30% seen once. Sequencing used naive CD4+ T cells from blood. The source of these receptors is a man in his late teens or twenties in good health.

The chain uses TRBV14 and TRBJ2-4, with D tentatively TRBD1 or TRBD2 (5 bases each). CDR1 SGHDN and CDR2 FVKESK come from the germline V gene. V lost 0 bases to trimming and J lost 10 bases, with 19 bases between them. The CDR3 has 16 residues. CDR3 in DNA: TGTGCCAGCAGCCAAGAGAAGGTGGGACGGCGAAGGATTCAGTACTTC. Its translation: CASSQEKVGRRRIQYF.

V usage is TRBV5-1 and J usage is TRBJ2-7; D may be TRBD1 (7 bases). V lost 4 bases and J lost 2, with 19 bases in between. This CDR3 is 16 amino acids long. CDR1 is SGHRS and CDR2 is YFSETQ in the germline V gene. The CDR3 loop reads CASSGGGGLTPYEQYF. The CDR3 DNA is TGCGCCAGCAGCGGTGGAGGGGGCCTAACCCCCTACGAGCAGTACTTC. Combining the CDR3 with reference TRBV5-1 and TRBJ2-7 gives the whole variable domain KAGVTQTPRYLIKTRGQQVTLSCSPISGHRSVSWYQQTPGQGLQFLFEYFSETQRNKGNFPGRFSGRQFSNSRSEMNVSTLELGDSALYLCASSGGGGLTPYEQYFGPGTRLTVT.

In its sample, this clone was seen a few times. The chain joins TRBV18 to TRBJ2-1, with D perhaps matching TRBD1 or TRBD2 (5 bases each). The CDR3 sequence is 16 residues long. Germline V CDR1 and CDR2: KGHSH, LQKENI. With 5 bases removed from V and 1 base from J, the gap between germline ends came to 15 bases. The CDR3 DNA follows: TGTGCCAGCTCATCTATCCTAGCAGGGTCCTACAATGAGCAGTTCTTC. Its protein is CASSSILAGSYNEQFF. The whole variable domain, filled in from reference TRBV18 and TRBJ2-1, reads NAGVMQNPRHLVRRRGQEARLRCSPMKGHSHVYWYRQLPEEGLKFMVYLQKENIIDESGMPKERFSAEFPKEGPSILRIQQVVRGDSAAYFCASSSILAGSYNEQFFGPGTRLTVL.

V usage is TRBV10-2 and J usage is TRBJ2-5; TRBD2 agrees at 7 bases. The germline CDR1 and CDR2 sequences are WSHSY and SAAADI. The trim removed 6 bases at V and 2 bases at J, leaving 9 bases unmatched. CDR3 size: 15 residues. CDR3 region: CASRDSGAGQETQYF. The DNA for the CDR3 is TGCGCCAGCAGAGACAGCGGAGCGGGGCAAGAGACCCAGTACTTC.

The chain carries TRBV2 and TRBJ2-7; weak D call: TRBD2 (5 bases). Per germline, CDR1 SNHLY and CDR2 FYNNEI. The CDR3 has 11 residues. V lost 7 bases, J lost 4 bases, and 8 bases lay in between. CDR3 region: CASKGGYEQYF. The CDR3 nucleotides read TGTGCCAGCAAAGGCGGGTACGAGCAGTACTTC.

There are a few counts of this clone. J is TRBJ2-5 and V is TRBV5-6, with TRBD1 identical over 7 bases. The CDR3 extends over 15 amino acids. Germline V gene data show CDR1 as SGHDT and CDR2 as YYEEEE. Losses at the gene ends were 1 base for V and 3 bases for J; bases not matched to a gene: 6. CDR3 in amino acids: CASSLPGQPKETQYF. CDR3 coding DNA: TGTGCCAGCAGCTTGCCGGGACAGCCCAAAGAGACCCAGTACTTC.

This clone was counted only a few times. The chain recombines TRBV7-3 with TRBJ2-7; D assignment may be TRBD1 or TRBD2 (5 bases each). The CDR3 has 15 amino acids. Germline V gene data show CDR1 as SGHTA and CDR2 as FQGTGA. V lost 5 bases, J lost 1 base, and 15 bases lay in between. This CDR3 reads CASSQGPAGSYEQYF. The CDR3 region has the DNA TGTGCCAGCAGCCAGGGACCCGCCGGATCCTACGAGCAGTACTTC.

This clone was seen only a few times. This chain connects TRBV30 to TRBJ2-4; tentatively, D is TRBD2 (5 bases). V lost 0 bases to trimming and J lost 8 bases, with 17 bases between them. The length of the CDR3 is 15 residues. The germline V gene has CDR1 GTSNPN and CDR2 SVGIG (reference sequence). CDR3 region: CAWSVRGGRTDIQYF. The CDR3 region has the DNA TGTGCCTGGAGTGTACGGGGTGGACGCACGGACATTCAGTACTTC.

A few counts support this clone. The chain employs TRBV29-1 and TRBJ1-1, with a tentative D call TRBD1 (5 bases). This CDR3 is 13 amino acids long. V was cut by 2 bases and J by 8 bases, with 15 bases left in between. The germline CDR1 and CDR2 sequences are SQVTM and ANQGSEA. DNA of the CDR3: TGCAGCGTTGAAATCGGGATCGGACAAGAAGCTTTCTTT. It is translated as CSVEIGIGQEAFF. Together with reference TRBV29-1 and TRBJ1-1, the CDR3 gives the full variable domain: SAVISQKPSRDICQRGTSLTIQCQVDSQVTMMFWYRQQPGQSLTLIATANQGSEATYESGFVIDKFPISRPNLTFSTLTVSNMSPEDSSIYLCSVEIGIGQEAFFGQGTRLTVV.

In its sample, this clone was seen a few times. The gene calls are TRBV9 and TRBJ2-1, with D hard to call. The CDR3 loop spans 15 amino acids. The V gene lost 0 bases and the J gene lost 1 base, with 8 bases spanning the gap. Germline V lookup: CDR1 SGDLS, CDR2 YYNGEE. Here the CDR3 DNA reads TGTGCCAGCAGCGTAGGGCCTGAATCCTACAATGAGCAGTTCTTC. Encoded protein: CASSVGPESYNEQFF.

The CDR3 region is CASSLFVLGPNEQFF. The DNA of the CDR3 is TGCGCCAGCAGCTTGTTTGTTCTGGGGCCCAATGAGCAGTTCTTC. The chain has TRBV5-1 and TRBJ2-1, with a weak D call TRBD1 (5 bases). The CDR3 has 15 amino acids. CDR1 is SGHRS and CDR2 is YFSETQ in the germline V gene. Trimming left V 1 base short and J 6 bases short, with 14 bases between.

This clone was recorded a few times. The V call is TRBV29-1, the J call TRBJ2-2; TRBD2 is a possible D gene (5 bases). Germline assignment: CDR1 SQVTM and CDR2 ANQGSEA. The CDR3 consists of 13 residues. The germline V and J ends were trimmed by 4 bases and 4 bases, with 10 bases remaining between them. CDR3 DNA: TGCAGCGTTGGTCCTGCGGGCACCGGGGAGCTGTTTTTT. It is translated as CSVGPAGTGELFF.

This clone was found a few times. The V and J genes are TRBV28 and TRBJ2-7, with D possibly matching TRBD2 (7 bases). The CDR3 is 14 residues long. The V gene lost 4 bases and the J gene lost 7 bases, with 17 bases spanning the gap. Germline loops: CDR1 MDHEN, CDR2 SYDVKM. Here the CDR3 DNA reads TGTGCCAGCAGTTCTGGCGGGGGCTACGTGGAGCAGTACTTC. It codes for CASSSGGGYVEQYF.

The rearrangement joins TRBV7-9 to TRBJ2-7, with TRBD2 matching 9 bases. The CDR3 contains 19 residues. Germline V gene lookup returns CDR1 SEHNR and CDR2 FQNEAQ (reference sequence). V shed 5 bases, J shed 0 bases, and the junction held 17 bases outside the gene matches. DNA for the CDR3: TGTGCCAGCAGCCAGTTCTCTTGGCGGGAGGGCCTCAGCTCCTACGAGCAGTACTTC. Translated: CASSQFSWREGLSSYEQYF.

V usage is TRBV30 and J usage is TRBJ2-7; D could derive from TRBD1 or TRBD2 (5 bases each). Germline values: CDR1 GTSNPN, CDR2 SVGIG (reference sequence). Trimming took 3 bases from V and 6 from J, leaving 12 bases between them. The CDR3 spans 12 residues. In nucleotides, the CDR3 is TGTGCCTGGAGCGATGCAGGGAGCGAGCAGTACTTC. This sequence encodes CAWSDAGSEQYF.

This clone has a handful of counts. The chain combines TRBV29-1 with TRBJ1-4, with unresolved D. The CDR3 totals 13 residues. Between the trimmed V and J ends, which lost 4 bases and 8 bases, there was a span of 14 bases. Germline lookup yields CDR1 SQVTM and CDR2 ANQGSEA. The CDR3 is CSVGWHGPEKLFF. The CDR3 nucleotides read TGCAGCGTTGGGTGGCACGGACCGGAAAAACTGTTTTTT.

V gene TRBV6-5 combines with J gene TRBJ2-1; 8 bases agree with TRBD2. CDR1 and CDR2 (germline): MNHEY, SVGAGI. V lost 6 bases and J lost 0; bases outside the gene matches: 4. The CDR3 spans 15 residues. CDR3 bases: TGTGCCAGCAGGAGCGGGAGAAACTCCTACAATGAGCAGTTCTTC. Protein product: CASRSGRNSYNEQFF.

This rearrangement joins TRBV6-6 to TRBJ2-3; D possibly matches TRBD1 or TRBD2 (5 bases each). The CDR3 is 14 amino acids. Germline CDR1 and CDR2: MNHNY and SVGAGI (reference sequence). V lost 6 bases and J lost 6, with 16 bases in between. The CDR3 nucleotides read TGTGCCAGCAGCACCACCCCAGAGGGGGATACGCAGTATTTT. This sequence encodes CASSTTPEGDTQYF.

V and J are TRBV27 and TRBJ2-7, with D uncertain. The germline V gene encodes CDR1 MNHEY and CDR2 SMNVEV (reference sequence). CDR3 length equals 15 residues. The V end lost 6 bases, the J end lost 3 bases, and 18 bases lay between the germline ends. CDR3 nucleotides: TGTGCCAGCAGGCCAAATTGGGCCCTAAGCTACGAGCAGTACTTC. Translation: CASRPNWALSYEQYF.

J is TRBJ1-4 and V is TRBV7-2, with D maybe TRBD1 (5 bases). Trimming stripped 3 bases from V and 4 bases from J, with 9 bases between. This CDR3 has 14 residues. The germline CDR1 and CDR2 sequences are SGHTA and FQGNSA. CDR3: CASSLRGGNEKLFF. CDR3 DNA: TGTGCCAGCAGCTTGAGGGGCGGTAATGAAAAACTGTTTTTT.

The rearrangement links TRBV15 to TRBJ2-1; 11 positions match TRBD2. Looked up from germline, CDR1 is LNHNV and CDR2 is YYDKDF (reference sequence). J gave up 9 bases and V 1 base, and 5 bases lay outside the gene matches. There are 15 residues in the CDR3. The CDR3 reads CATSRVLAGGGEQFF. The DNA of the CDR3 is TGTGCCACCAGCAGAGTTCTAGCGGGAGGTGGTGAGCAGTTCTTC.

This clone has a handful of counts. The chain uses TRBV7-2 and TRBJ2-5, with D perhaps matching TRBD2 (6 bases). The V gene's germline CDR1 is SGHTA and CDR2 FQGNSA. V was pared by 2 bases and J by 3 bases, with 16 bases between. CDR3 size: 16 residues. CDR3 DNA sequence: TGTGCCAGCAGCTTAAGTATCAGCGGAGGGGAAGAGACCCAGTACTTC. It translates to CASSLSISGGEETQYF.

This chain uses TRBV7-2 with TRBJ2-5; 14 nucleotides align to TRBD2. CDR3 length equals 16 residues. V trimming: 5 bases; J trimming: 5 bases; junction bases outside the gene matches: 7. In germline, CDR1 is SGHTA, CDR2 FQGNSA. This chain's CDR3 is CASSPMGLAGDETQYF. The DNA of the CDR3 is TGTGCCAGCAGCCCTATGGGACTAGCGGGAGATGAGACCCAGTACTTC.

This clone was seen a few times. This chain joins TRBV10-3 and TRBJ2-3; TRBD1 agrees at 8 bases. Unmatched junction bases numbered 3, after V lost 9 bases and J lost 4 bases. Germline CDR1 reads ENHRY; CDR2 reads SYGVKD. The CDR3 is 12 residues long. CDR3 loop: CAMGTGPDTQYF. The CDR3 DNA reads as TGTGCCATGGGGACAGGTCCAGATACGCAGTATTTT.

V and J are TRBV5-6 and TRBJ1-5; D might be TRBD1 (5 bases). In germline, CDR1 is SGHDT, CDR2 YYEEEE. V lost 3 bases and J lost 4, with 11 bases in between. The CDR3 has 14 amino acids. DNA of the CDR3: TGTGCCAGCAGCTGGACACAACGAAATCAGCCCCAGCATTTT. Protein sequence: CASSWTQRNQPQHF.

This clone has more than one count but fewer than ten. The V gene is TRBV14, the J gene TRBJ2-1, with 7 positions matching TRBD2. The CDR3 loop spans 16 amino acids. Germline loops: CDR1 SGHDN, CDR2 FVKESK. Trimming removed 4 bases from V and 6 bases from J; junction bases left unmatched: 12. CDR3 residues: CASSPMGWRELNEQFF. The CDR3 DNA reads TGTGCCAGCAGCCCCATGGGCTGGCGGGAGCTCAATGAGCAGTTCTTC.

The chain's CDR3 is CASSSMDRGEKLFF. CDR3 bases: TGTGCCAGCAGCTCTATGGACCGCGGAGAAAAACTGTTTTTT. This rearrangement joins TRBV5-4 to TRBJ1-4; D is uncertain. The CDR3 runs to 14 residues. CDR1 is SGHNT and CDR2 is YYREEE in the germline V gene (reference sequence). V was cut by 3 bases and J by 8 bases, with 14 bases left in between.